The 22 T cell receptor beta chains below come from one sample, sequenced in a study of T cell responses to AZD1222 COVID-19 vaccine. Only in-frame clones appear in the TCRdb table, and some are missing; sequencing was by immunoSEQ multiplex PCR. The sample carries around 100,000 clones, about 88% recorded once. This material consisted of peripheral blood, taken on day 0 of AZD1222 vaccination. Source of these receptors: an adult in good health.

CDR3 coding DNA: TGTGCCATCAGTGAGTCCCGCAGATCAAACTATGGCTACACCTTC. It is translated as CAISESRRSNYGYTF. The gene calls are TRBV10-3 and TRBJ1-2; D not certain. From germline, CDR1 is ENHRY and CDR2 SYGVKD. V was clipped by 0 bases and J by 2 bases, with 10 bases between them. The CDR3 has 15 amino acids.

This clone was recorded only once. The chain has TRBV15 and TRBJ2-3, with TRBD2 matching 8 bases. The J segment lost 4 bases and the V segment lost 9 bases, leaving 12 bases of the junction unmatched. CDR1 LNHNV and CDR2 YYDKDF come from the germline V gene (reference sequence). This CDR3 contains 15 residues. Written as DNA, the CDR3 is TGTGCCACATCCCCCGGGACTAGTCTCCCAGATACGCAGTATTTT. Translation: CATSPGTSLPDTQYF. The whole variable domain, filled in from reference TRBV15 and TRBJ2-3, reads DAMVIQNPRYQVTQFGKPVTLSCSQTLNHNVMYWYQQKSSQAPKLLFHYYDKDFNNEADTPDNFQSRRPNTSFCFLDIRSPGLGDTAMYLCATSPGTSLPDTQYFGPGTRLTVL.

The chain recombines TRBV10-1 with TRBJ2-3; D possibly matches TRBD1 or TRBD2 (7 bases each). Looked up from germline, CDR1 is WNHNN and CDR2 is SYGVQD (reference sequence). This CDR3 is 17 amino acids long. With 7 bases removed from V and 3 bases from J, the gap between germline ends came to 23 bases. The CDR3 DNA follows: TGCGCCAGCATGATGGTCAGGGGGAGGGCCCTAACAGATACGCAGTATTTT. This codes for CASMMVRGRALTDTQYF.

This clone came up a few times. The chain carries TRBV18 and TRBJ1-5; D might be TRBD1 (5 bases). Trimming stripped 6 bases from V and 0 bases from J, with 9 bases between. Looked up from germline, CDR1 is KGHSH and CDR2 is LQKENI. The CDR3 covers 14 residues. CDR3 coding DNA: TGTGCCAGCTCTGGGACGGATAGCAATCAGCCCCAGCATTTT. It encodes CASSGTDSNQPQHF.

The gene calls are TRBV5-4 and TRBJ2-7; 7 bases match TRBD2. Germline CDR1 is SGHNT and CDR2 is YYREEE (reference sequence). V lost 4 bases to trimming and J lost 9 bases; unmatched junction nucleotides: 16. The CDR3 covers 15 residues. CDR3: CASSAGTNSPRLQYF. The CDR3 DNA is TGTGCCAGCAGCGCCGGGACTAACTCCCCGCGACTGCAGTACTTC.

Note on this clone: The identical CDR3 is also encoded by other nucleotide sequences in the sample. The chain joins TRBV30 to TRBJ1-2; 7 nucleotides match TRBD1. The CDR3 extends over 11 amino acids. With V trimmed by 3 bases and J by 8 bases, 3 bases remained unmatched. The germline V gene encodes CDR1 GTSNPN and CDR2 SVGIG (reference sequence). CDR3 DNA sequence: TGTGCCTGGAGCCAGGGGGGGGGCTACACCTTC. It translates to CAWSQGGGYTF.

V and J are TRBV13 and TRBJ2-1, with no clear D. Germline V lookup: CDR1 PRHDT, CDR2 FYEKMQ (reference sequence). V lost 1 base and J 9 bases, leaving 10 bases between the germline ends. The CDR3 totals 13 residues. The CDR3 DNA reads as TGTGCCAGCAGCTTAGAAGCCCACGGTGAGCAGTTCTTC. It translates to CASSLEAHGEQFF.

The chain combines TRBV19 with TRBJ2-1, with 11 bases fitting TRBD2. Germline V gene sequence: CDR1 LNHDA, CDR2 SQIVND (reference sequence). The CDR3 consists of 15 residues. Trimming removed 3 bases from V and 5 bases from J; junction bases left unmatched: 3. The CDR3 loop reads CASSIGLAGNNEQFF. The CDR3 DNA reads TGTGCCAGTAGTATCGGACTAGCGGGTAACAATGAGCAGTTCTTC.

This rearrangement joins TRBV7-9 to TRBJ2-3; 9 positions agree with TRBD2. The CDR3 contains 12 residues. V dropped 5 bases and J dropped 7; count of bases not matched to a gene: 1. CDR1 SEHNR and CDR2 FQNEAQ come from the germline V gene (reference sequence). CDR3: CASSPSGNTQYF. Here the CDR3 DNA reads TGTGCCAGCAGCCCTAGCGGGAATACGCAGTATTTT.

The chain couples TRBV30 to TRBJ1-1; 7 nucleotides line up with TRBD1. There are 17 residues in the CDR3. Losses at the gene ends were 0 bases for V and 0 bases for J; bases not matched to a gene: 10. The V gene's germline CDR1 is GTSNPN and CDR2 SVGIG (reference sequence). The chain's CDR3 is CAWSVRWDSTMNTEAFF. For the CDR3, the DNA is TGTGCCTGGAGTGTTCGATGGGACAGCACAATGAACACTGAAGCTTTCTTT.

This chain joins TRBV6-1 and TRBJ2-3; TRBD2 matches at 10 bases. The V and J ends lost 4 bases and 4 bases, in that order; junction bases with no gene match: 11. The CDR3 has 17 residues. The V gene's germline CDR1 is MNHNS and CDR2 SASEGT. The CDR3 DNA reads TGTGCCAGCAGTGCCCGGACTAGCGGACCCTGGGCAGATACGCAGTATTTT. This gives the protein CASSARTSGPWADTQYF.

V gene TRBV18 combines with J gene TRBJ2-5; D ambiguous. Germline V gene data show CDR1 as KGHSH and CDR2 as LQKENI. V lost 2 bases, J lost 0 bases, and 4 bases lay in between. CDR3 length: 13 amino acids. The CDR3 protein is CASSPGYQETQYF. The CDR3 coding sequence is TGTGCCAGCTCACCAGGGTACCAAGAGACCCAGTACTTC.

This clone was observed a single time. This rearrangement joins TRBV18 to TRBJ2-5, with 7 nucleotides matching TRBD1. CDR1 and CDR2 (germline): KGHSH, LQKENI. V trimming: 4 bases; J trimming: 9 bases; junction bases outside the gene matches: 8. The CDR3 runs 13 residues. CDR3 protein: CASSLDRAEAQYF. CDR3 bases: TGTGCCAGCTCACTCGACAGGGCTGAGGCCCAGTACTTC.

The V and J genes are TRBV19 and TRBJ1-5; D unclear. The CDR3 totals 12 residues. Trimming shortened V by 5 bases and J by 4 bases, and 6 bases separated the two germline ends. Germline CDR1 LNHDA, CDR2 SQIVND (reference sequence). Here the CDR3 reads CASSLQNQPQHF. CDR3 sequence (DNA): TGTGCCAGTAGTCTCCAGAATCAGCCCCAGCATTTT.

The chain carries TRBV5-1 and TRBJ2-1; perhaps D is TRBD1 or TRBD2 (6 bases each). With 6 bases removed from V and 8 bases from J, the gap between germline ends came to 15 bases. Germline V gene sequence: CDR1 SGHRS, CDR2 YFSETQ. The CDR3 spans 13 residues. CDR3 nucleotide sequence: TGCGCCAGCACTGGGGGGCAGGGCCATGAGCAGTTCTTC. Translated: CASTGGQGHEQFF.

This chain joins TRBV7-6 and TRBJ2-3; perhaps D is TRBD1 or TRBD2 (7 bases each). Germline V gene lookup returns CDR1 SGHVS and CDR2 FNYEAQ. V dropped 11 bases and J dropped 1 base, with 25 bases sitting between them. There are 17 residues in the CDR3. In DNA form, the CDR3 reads TGTGCCGTACGACGATTACAGGGGAGGGGCCGCACAGATACGCAGTATTTT. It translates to CAVRRLQGRGRTDTQYF.

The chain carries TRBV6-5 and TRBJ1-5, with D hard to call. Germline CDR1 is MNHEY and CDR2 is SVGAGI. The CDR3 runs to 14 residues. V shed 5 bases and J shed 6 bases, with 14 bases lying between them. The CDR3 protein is CASSPAPLGQPQHF. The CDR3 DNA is TGTGCCAGCAGTCCCGCCCCCCTTGGTCAGCCCCAGCATTTT.

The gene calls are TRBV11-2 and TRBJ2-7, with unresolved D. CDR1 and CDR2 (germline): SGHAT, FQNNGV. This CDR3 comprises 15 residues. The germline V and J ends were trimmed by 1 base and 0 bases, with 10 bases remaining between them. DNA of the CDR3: TGTGCCAGCAGCTTAGCGTGGGCTCGCTCCTACGAGCAGTACTTC. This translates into CASSLAWARSYEQYF. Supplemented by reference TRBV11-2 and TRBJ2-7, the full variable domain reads EAGVAQSPRYKIIEKRQSVAFWCNPISGHATLYWYQQILGQGPKLLIQFQNNGVVDDSQLPKDRFSAERLKGVDSTLKIQPAKLEDSAVYLCASSLAWARSYEQYFGPGTRLTVT.

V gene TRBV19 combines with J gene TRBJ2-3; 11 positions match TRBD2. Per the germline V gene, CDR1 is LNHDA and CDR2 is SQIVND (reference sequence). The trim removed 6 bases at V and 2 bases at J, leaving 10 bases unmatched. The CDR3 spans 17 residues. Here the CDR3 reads CASSQGTSGFYTDTQYF. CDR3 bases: TGTGCCAGTAGCCAGGGGACTAGCGGCTTTTACACAGATACGCAGTATTTT.

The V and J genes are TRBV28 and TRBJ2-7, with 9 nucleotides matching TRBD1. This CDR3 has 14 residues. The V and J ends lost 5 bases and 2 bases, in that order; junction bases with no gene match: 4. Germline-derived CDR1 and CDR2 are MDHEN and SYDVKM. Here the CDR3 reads CASSRDRVTYEQYF. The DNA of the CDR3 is TGTGCCAGCAGTCGGGACAGGGTGACCTACGAGCAGTACTTC.

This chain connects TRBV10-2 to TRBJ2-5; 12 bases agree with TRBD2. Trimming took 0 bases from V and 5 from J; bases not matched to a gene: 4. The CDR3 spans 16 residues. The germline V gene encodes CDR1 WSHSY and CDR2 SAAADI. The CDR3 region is CASSESLAGGTETQYF. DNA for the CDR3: TGCGCCAGCAGTGAGTCGCTAGCGGGAGGGACGGAGACCCAGTACTTC.

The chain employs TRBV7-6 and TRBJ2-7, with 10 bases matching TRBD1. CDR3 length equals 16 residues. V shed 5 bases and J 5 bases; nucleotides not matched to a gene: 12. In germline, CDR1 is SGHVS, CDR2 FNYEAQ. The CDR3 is CASSPFPRDRGHEQYF. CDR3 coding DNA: TGTGCCAGCAGCCCCTTCCCCCGGGACAGGGGCCACGAGCAGTACTTC.